This T cell receptor beta chain was obtained from a study of blood T cell repertoires in COVID-19. About the study: Samples of COVID-19 (acute and convalescent) were obtained from the United States, Italy and Spain. Sample material is recorded as cDNA or gDNA derived from T cells, B-cell-depleted T cells, or PBMCs.

The germline V gene has CDR1 SGHTA and CDR2 FQGTGA. Trimming cost V 5 bases and J 5 bases, with 15 bases left between them. The CDR3 loop spans 14 amino acids. Authors' methods: From reference gene primer amplification, estimates of nucleated cell counts were derived. The assay was immunoSEQ multiplex PCR, and TCRdb's table has in-frame clones only and misses some. V and J calls plus clone size are reproduced from that table; the DNA served to infer D and trimming. Seen here are 150,000 to 170,000 clones, roughly 83% observed once, and the top ten hold 25% to 35%. Sequencing was performed on peripheral blood. The rearrangement uses TRBV7-3 and TRBJ2-5; the D gene is possibly TRBD2 (5 bases). The sequence was collected from a woman aged 55-70 years with acute or convalescent COVID-19. The CDR3, as DNA: TGTGCCAGCAGCCCCCTAGGAGGTGCGGAGACCCAGTACTTC. This gives the protein CASSPLGGAETQYF.